Detailed here is one T cell receptor beta chain. What it binds is not known. The record originates from a study of T cell responses to AZD1222 COVID-19 vaccine. Study results and caveats: The donor cohort was predominantly white British with a female majority, and clonal diversity may have been underestimated.

Sequencing was performed with immunoSEQ multiplex PCR; in TCRdb, only in-frame clones are kept and a portion is missing. This repertoire shows about 180,000 clones, about 86% found once; its top ten account for more than 0.4%. The clonotype was recovered from an adult in good health. Specimen: peripheral blood, collected on day 0 of AZD1222 vaccination.

CDR3 sequence reads: CASSEIDSGQPQHF. In DNA form, the CDR3 reads TGTGCCAGCAGTGAAATCGACAGCGGCCAGCCCCAGCATTTT. The J gene is TRBJ1-5, the V gene TRBV6-1; TRBD1 is a possible D gene (5 bases). Trimming removed 2 bases at V and 7 bases at J, with 12 bases between. This CDR3 region has 14 residues. Germline CDR1 is MNHNS and CDR2 is SASEGT.